The present entry profiles one T cell receptor (beta chain) with its context. This record belongs to a study of cytomegalovirus exposure and HLA in healthy donors. TCRdb's table, derived via immunoSEQ multiplex PCR, lists solely in-frame clones and lacks some. Altogether 200,000 or so clones are present, roughly 80% being singletons, with the ten largest covering over 5.5%. V gave up 4 bases and J gave up 0 bases, with 4 bases separating them. The CDR3 is made up of 14 amino acids. Germline CDR1 SGHTA, CDR2 FQGTGA. Sequencing was performed on PBMCs. This chain joins TRBV7-3 and TRBJ2-6, with unresolved D. This clonotype was obtained from a man between 18 and 35 years old in good health and CMV-seropositive. CDR3 amino acids: CASSSSSGANVLTF. The CDR3 DNA sequence: TGTGCCAGCAGCTCATCCTCTGGGGCCAACGTCCTGACTTTC.